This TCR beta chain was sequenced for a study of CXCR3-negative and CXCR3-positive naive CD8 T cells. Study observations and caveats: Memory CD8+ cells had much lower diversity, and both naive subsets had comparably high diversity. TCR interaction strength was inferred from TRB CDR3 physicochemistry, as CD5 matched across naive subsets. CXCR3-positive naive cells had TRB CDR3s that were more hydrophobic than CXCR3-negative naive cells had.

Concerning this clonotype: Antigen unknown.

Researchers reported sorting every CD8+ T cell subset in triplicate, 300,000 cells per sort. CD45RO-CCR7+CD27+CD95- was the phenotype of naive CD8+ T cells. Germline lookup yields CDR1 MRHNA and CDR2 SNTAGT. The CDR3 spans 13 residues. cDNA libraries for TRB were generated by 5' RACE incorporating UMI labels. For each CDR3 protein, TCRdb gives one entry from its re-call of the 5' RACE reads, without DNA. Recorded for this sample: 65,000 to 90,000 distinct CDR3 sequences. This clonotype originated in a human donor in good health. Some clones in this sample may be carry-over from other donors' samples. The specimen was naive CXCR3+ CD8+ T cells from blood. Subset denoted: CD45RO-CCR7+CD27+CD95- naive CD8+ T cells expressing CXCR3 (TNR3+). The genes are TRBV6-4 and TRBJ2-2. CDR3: CASSEGNTGELFF.